This T cell receptor (beta chain) was sequenced for a study of T cells after yellow fever vaccination. Findings and caveats of the study: Most clones from primary vaccination resurfaced after the booster (96% CD4, over 75% CD8). Weaker, the secondary response peaked sooner, at day 5 versus 15. Abundant clonotypes from the bulk population could contaminate FACS-sorted repertoires.

This clonotype was seen at least ten times. What it binds is not known. Per germline, CDR1 LNHNV and CDR2 YYDKDF (reference sequence). The CDR3 sequence is 15 residues long. V was cut by 4 bases and J by 6 bases, with 19 bases left in between. One entry per CDR3 protein results from TCRdb running MiXCR on the 5' RACE reads. Among approximately 110,000 distinct CDR3 sequences listed, 7.4% were seen once. Sequences were derived from CD4+ T cells sorted from PBMCs, sampled roughly 10 days after the first yellow fever vaccination. The chain combines TRBV15 with TRBJ2-7, with D perhaps matching TRBD2 (6 bases). The sequence was collected from a man between 18 and 29 years old who received the YFV17D yellow fever vaccine. The CDR3, as DNA: TGTGCCACCAGCACGGGCGGGGAAGGGCTAAGCGAGCAGTACTTC. As protein: CATSTGGEGLSEQYF.